In its sample, the clone carrying this T cell receptor (beta chain) was seen once. Antigen: not known. Germline V lookup: CDR1 ENHRY, CDR2 SYGVKD. The CDR3 is made up of 15 amino acids. This entry is derived from a study of cytomegalovirus exposure and HLA in healthy donors. General observations from the study: The study designated about 160 TCR beta chains cytomegalovirus-associated. In a later analysis, HLA-C alleles had the fewest associated TCRs, DRB1 alleles the most.

The primer mix had 60 Vbeta and 13 Jbeta primers. The table came from immunoSEQ multiplex PCR; TCRdb's copy has only in-frame clones and leaves some out. The sample yields some 140,000 clones, around 77% seen once. The chain recombines TRBV10-3 with TRBJ2-5, with D maybe TRBD2 (6 bases). The J call is doubtful: the DNA matches TRBJ2-7 better. The material sequenced was PBMCs. This receptor was identified in a man younger than 35 in good health and CMV-seronegative. CDR3 loop: CAISGRAGSSYEQYF. As DNA, the CDR3 is TGTGCCATCAGTGGGAGGGCGGGGAGCTCCTACGAGCAGTACTTC.